The 20 T cell receptor beta chains presented below share a single source sample, sequenced in a study of shared clonotypes between healthy human individuals (dated by TCRdb to between 2020 and 2021). The method was the immunoSEQ multiplex PCR assay. TCRdb retrieved this table from immuneACCESS and kept in-frame rearrangements only. Not all clones are present; in checked studies, unresolved V genes account for under half, and no reason is known for the remainder. The sample has around 330,000 clones on record, approximately 79% of them singletons. 10% of the sample is taken by the ten largest. Input material: memory CD4+ T cells sorted from blood. Explained via the paper, the cell subset or site label denotes: CD45RA-negative fraction. These receptors came from a man aged 30 to 39 in good health.

V is TRBV18 and J is TRBJ2-7; D is possibly TRBD1 (5 bases). V lost 10 bases to trimming and J lost 5 bases, with 18 bases between them. This CDR3 is built from 13 residues. Germline CDR1 KGHSH, CDR2 LQKENI. CDR3 amino acids: CATTPDKRHEQYF. The DNA for the CDR3 is TGTGCCACCACCCCGGACAAGAGGCACGAGCAGTACTTC.

The V gene is TRBV2, the J gene TRBJ2-3, with D perhaps given as TRBD1 or TRBD2 (5 bases each). V was clipped by 7 bases and J by 6 bases, with 14 bases between them. The CDR3 runs 13 residues. From germline, CDR1 is SNHLY and CDR2 FYNNEI. CDR3 sequence (DNA): TGTGCCAGCACCAGGGAGTGGAGCGATACGCAGTATTTT. This sequence encodes CASTREWSDTQYF.

The chain combines TRBV28 with TRBJ2-3, with a weak D call TRBD2 (5 bases). V lost 6 bases and J lost 2, with 30 bases in between. This CDR3 comprises 20 residues. Germline CDR1 and CDR2: MDHEN and SYDVKM. The CDR3 nucleotides read TGTGCCAGCAGGATTTATCCCCCTCAATTTGGAGGTGATACCACAGATACGCAGTATTTT. It encodes CASRIYPPQFGGDTTDTQYF.

The chain carries TRBV18 and TRBJ1-1; D call uncertain. The V gene's germline CDR1 is KGHSH and CDR2 LQKENI. Trimming left V 3 bases short and J 0 bases short, with 14 bases between. The CDR3 loop spans 16 amino acids. The CDR3 DNA reads as TGTGCCAGCTCACCCTTGAAGTGGAGTATGAACACTGAAGCTTTCTTT. Translated, it gives CASSPLKWSMNTEAFF.

The chain employs TRBV27 and TRBJ2-7; D possibly uses TRBD1 or TRBD2 (5 bases each). V was shortened by 4 bases and J by 2 bases, with 12 bases between the two germline ends. The CDR3 contains 14 residues. Germline lookup yields CDR1 MNHEY and CDR2 SMNVEV (reference sequence). CDR3 bases: TGTGCCAGCAGTTCCCAACCGGGACCCTACGAGCAGTACTTC. Amino acids: CASSSQPGPYEQYF.

V usage is TRBV6-5 and J usage is TRBJ2-3; D is possibly TRBD2 (6 bases). Looked up from germline, CDR1 is MNHEY and CDR2 is SVGAGI. The ends were cut back, 2 bases at V and 2 bases at J, with 11 bases in the middle. CDR3 length: 15 amino acids. DNA for the CDR3: TGTGCCAGCAGTTACCGGGGGTTTCCCACAGATACGCAGTATTTT. It yields the protein CASSYRGFPTDTQYF.

V usage is TRBV6-5 and J usage is TRBJ1-4; D uncertain. V gave up 2 bases and J gave up 8 bases, with 9 bases separating them. There are 13 residues in the CDR3. Germline CDR1 is MNHEY and CDR2 is SVGAGI. The CDR3 spells CASSYTPGEKLFF. The CDR3 DNA sequence: TGTGCCAGCAGTTACACACCGGGGGAAAAACTGTTTTTT.

The CDR3 loop is CASSYLASGNEQFF. The CDR3, as DNA: TGTGCCAGCAGTTACTTGGCTTCAGGGAATGAGCAGTTCTTC. The chain links TRBV6-5 to TRBJ2-1, with D maybe TRBD1 (5 bases). Trimming left V 1 base short and J 7 bases short, with 11 bases between. This CDR3 has 14 residues. Germline CDR1 MNHEY, CDR2 SVGAGI.

V and J are TRBV6-1 and TRBJ2-7; D gene uncertain. V was pared by 1 base and J by 2 bases, with 9 bases between. Germline CDR1 is MNHNS and CDR2 is SASEGT. The CDR3 sequence is 14 residues long. For the CDR3, the DNA is TGTGCCAGCAGTGAAGTTATCCCCACCTACGAGCAGTACTTC. It is translated as CASSEVIPTYEQYF.

The genes are TRBV5-1 and TRBJ2-7; 13 nucleotides agree with TRBD2. The ends lost 4 bases at V and 5 bases at J; junction bases unmatched: 9. The CDR3 consists of 16 residues. The germline V gene has CDR1 SGHRS and CDR2 YFSETQ. The CDR3 nucleotides are TGCGCCAGCAGCCCCTCGGGACTAGCGGGGAGCGACGAGCAGTACTTC. This codes for CASSPSGLAGSDEQYF.

The chain employs TRBV4-1 and TRBJ1-1; D is perhaps TRBD1 (5 bases). Germline V gene lookup returns CDR1 MGHRA and CDR2 YSYEKL. The CDR3 consists of 13 residues. Deletions cut 6 bases from V and 0 bases from J, with 8 bases between. CDR3 sequence (DNA): TGCGCCAGCAGTCGACAGATGAACACTGAAGCTTTCTTT. Encoded protein: CASSRQMNTEAFF.

This chain connects TRBV4-3 to TRBJ2-7; tentatively, D is TRBD1 (6 bases). The germline CDR1 and CDR2 sequences are LGHNA and YSLEER. The CDR3 has 14 amino acids. Trimming removed 4 bases at V and 0 bases at J, with 10 bases between. This CDR3 reads CASSRRTASYEQYF. In nucleotides, the CDR3 is TGCGCCAGCAGCCGGAGGACAGCCTCCTACGAGCAGTACTTC.

This clone was counted between two and nine times. The V gene is TRBV9, the J gene TRBJ2-3, with 13 bases matching TRBD2. V gave up 3 bases and J gave up 6 bases; unmatched junction bases: 10. The CDR3 loop spans 17 amino acids. CDR1 SGDLS and CDR2 YYNGEE come from the germline V gene. The CDR3 sequence: CASSDTSGRARFDTQYF. CDR3 in DNA: TGTGCCAGCAGCGACACTAGCGGGAGGGCCAGATTTGATACGCAGTATTTT.

The chain uses TRBV5-4 and TRBJ1-2; D remains unclear. The V gene lost 7 bases and the J gene lost 8 bases, with 21 bases spanning the gap. This CDR3 has 14 residues. Germline CDR1 and CDR2: SGHNT and YYREEE (reference sequence). Here the CDR3 reads CASAPMRDVEGYTF. Written as DNA, the CDR3 is TGTGCCAGCGCTCCGATGAGGGATGTGGAGGGCTACACCTTC.

J is TRBJ1-5 and V is TRBV6-1; D is possibly TRBD1 (5 bases). Germline CDR1 is MNHNS and CDR2 is SASEGT. This CDR3 contains 13 residues. The V end was cut by 10 bases, the J end by 3 bases, with 13 bases between. CDR3 DNA: TGTGCCACCGAGGACAACTACAATCAGCCCCAGCATTTT. Its translation: CATEDNYNQPQHF.

The CDR3 DNA reads as TGTGCTAGTGGTCCCCATACCGGGACAGGGCGTCAGCCCCAGCATTTT. Its protein product is CASGPHTGTGRQPQHF. The J gene is TRBJ1-5, the V gene TRBV12-5; 9 bases are shared with TRBD1. J gave up 6 bases and V 5 bases, and 11 bases lay outside the gene matches. The CDR3 has 16 amino acids. Germline V gene data show CDR1 as LGHNT and CDR2 as FRNRAP.

This clone showed up just a few times. This rearrangement joins TRBV5-1 to TRBJ1-2; 8 bases line up with TRBD1. Trimming took 5 bases from V and 14 from J; bases not matched to a gene: 14. Germline CDR1 is SGHRS and CDR2 is YFSETQ. The CDR3 is 13 residues long. In nucleotides, the CDR3 is TGCGCCAGCAGTGAAGTCGGGACACAGGGGGGAACCTTC. This translates into CASSEVGTQGGTF. The full variable domain, completed using reference TRBV5-1 and TRBJ1-2, is KAGVTQTPRYLIKTRGQQVTLSCSPISGHRSVSWYQQTPGQGLQFLFEYFSETQRNKGNFPGRFSGRQFSNSRSEMNVSTLELGDSALYLCASSEVGTQGGTFGSGTRLTVV.

The rearrangement joins TRBV30 to TRBJ1-5, with D perhaps TRBD1 (5 bases). Germline CDR1 GTSNPN, CDR2 SVGIG (reference sequence). This CDR3 contains 14 residues. Trimming removed 1 base at V and 4 bases at J, with 11 bases between. CDR3 coding DNA: TGTGCCTGGAGTGGGAGGAGGGGAAATCAGCCCCAGCATTTT. Its protein is CAWSGRRGNQPQHF.

The CDR3 bases are TGTGCCAGCAGTGGACATGGTGGAGGGAGTAGGGGAGACTATGGCTACACCTTC. This gives the protein CASSGHGGGSRGDYGYTF. The chain couples TRBV6-1 to TRBJ1-2, with a possible D match to TRBD1 (5 bases). CDR3 size: 18 residues. V lost 4 bases, J lost 3 bases, and 24 bases lay in between. CDR1 and CDR2 (germline): MNHNS, SASEGT.

The chain employs TRBV5-6 and TRBJ1-1; possible D gene TRBD1, 5 bases. Trimming removed 0 bases at V and 4 bases at J, with 16 bases between. In germline, CDR1 is SGHDT, CDR2 YYEEEE. The CDR3 extends over 16 amino acids. As DNA, the CDR3 is TGTGCCAGCAGCTTGGTAGGGGAATACGAAAGCACTGAAGCTTTCTTT. Translated, it gives CASSLVGEYESTEAFF. Full variable domain (rest looked up from reference TRBV5-6 and TRBJ1-1): DAGVTQSPTHLIKTRGQQVTLRCSPKSGHDTVSWYQQALGQGPQFIFQYYEEEERQRGNFPDRFSGHQFPNYSSELNVNALLLGDSALYLCASSLVGEYESTEAFFGQGTRLTVV.